This T cell receptor (beta chain) derives from a study of identical twins listed by TCRdb under 2016. About the study as a whole: TCR alpha and beta repertoires from monozygotic twins, unrelated adults of various ages and cord blood were deep-sequenced to test whether fetal clonotypes persist. Replicate twin experiments were performed at different times using different library preparation protocols to rule out contamination. Study-wide findings and limitations: Invariant T cells such as MAIT and iNKT could partly confound zero-insertion analyses, although diverse VJ usage argued against such confounding for most clonotypes. In monozygotic twins, out-of-frame TCR alpha sharing was systematically underestimated by recombination models, although the models agreed with sharing between unrelated individuals. Fewer insertions were carried by abundant cord blood beta clonotypes, a similar but weaker trend appeared in young adult naive repertoires, and no such trend appeared in memory repertoires. In beta out-of-frame sequences, excess twin sharing was weaker, because having fewer shared sequences lowered the signal-to-noise ratio. Compared with coincidental sharing between unrelated individuals, an excess of low generation-probability sequences was observed among out-of-frame TCR alpha sequences shared between twins. Because the same donors could not be followed over many years, the conclusions depended on cross-sectional statistical analysis.

CDR1 and CDR2, looked up from the germline V gene (reference sequence), are DFQATT and SNEGSKA. Including cysteine and phenylalanine, the CDR3 has 15 amino acids. This entry keeps only the CDR3 DNA: 45 bases, framed from base 1. For this chain, trimming is 0 bases at the V end and 7 bases at the J end, and the number of junction bases without a gene match is 6. This clonotype was observed at least ten times. Its antigen specificity is not known. It has no much larger one-base neighbor in the sample; base qualities were not kept. The method behind the library was 5' RACE. These reads were obtained on an Illumina HiSeq 2000. Template switching introduced a universal primer binding site; the final cDNA contained a unique molecular identifier, enabling accurate counting of TCR cDNA molecules. Specific primers in the conserved constant-segment region were used to synthesize first-strand cDNA for the TCR alpha and beta chains. To control for contamination, every cDNA library carried two barcodes: a SMART-Mk sample barcode plus Illumina barcodes. Two successive PCR steps introduced TruSeq adapter sequences along with Illumina sample barcodes. Sequencing of the TCR alpha and beta cDNA libraries was done on the Illumina HiSeq platform using custom primers. The published analysis was carried out like this. MiGEC processed the raw reads to extract unique molecular identifiers, while MiXCR was used to determine the CDR3 positions. For each individual, recombination models were inferred using an EM algorithm with the repgenHMM and IGoR tools. The tcR package in R was used for shared clonotype analysis, with sharing normalized by the product of cloneset sizes. To study raw recombination free of thymic and clonal selection effects, out-of-frame nonproductive sequences were analyzed. TCRdb redid the processing of the public reads, applying fastp at Q25 and MiXCR, and retained in-frame beta chains. Each entry merges the rows of one CDR3 protein and shows their most common DNA and genes. The V and J calls, along with clone size, are taken from TCRdb and not from the paper's own processing. Present in this sample are around 670,000 distinct CDR3 sequences, around 6.1% of which were seen just once. The ten largest clones take up about 2% of the sample.

Every donor was a healthy Caucasian. Three unrelated non-twin adults were additionally sequenced: a male aged 18 to 30, a male aged 50 to 59 and a female aged 50 to 59. Miltenyi CD45RO+ enrichment and human naive T-cell isolation kits were used to isolate memory (CD45RO+) and naive T cells from PBMC. The rearranged segments are TRBV20-1 and TRBJ1-5, with TRBD1 identical over 10 junction bases. This TCR derives from a man aged 18 to 30 in good health. The material sequenced was naive T cells sorted from blood. The meaning of the sample's cell subset or site label: cells isolated with a human naive T-cell isolation kit. The CDR3 has the sequence CSARDLGQGGQPQHF. The DNA reads TGCAGTGCTAGAGATTTAGGACAGGGGGGCCAGCCCCAGCATTTT.